These 15 T cell receptor beta chains were all obtained from the same sample, sequenced in a study of shared clonotypes between healthy human individuals. Clones were sequenced by immunoSEQ multiplex PCR, and TCRdb holds only the in-frame ones, with some missing. The sample yields about 2.1 million clones, approximately 92% seen once. Only CD45RO-negative cells positively selected for CCR7 counted as naive CD8 cells, so terminally differentiated effector memory CD45RA+ cells were excluded. Sequences were obtained from naive CD8+ T cells from PBMCs. The source is a man aged 18-30 years in good health. Some clones in this sample may be carry-over from other donors' samples.

The chain carries TRBV9 and TRBJ1-1; D may be TRBD1 (6 bases). The CDR3 covers 14 residues. V lost 2 bases and J 6 bases, leaving 14 bases between the germline ends. Germline lookup yields CDR1 SGDLS and CDR2 YYNGEE. The CDR3 region is CASSVGGAVAEAFF. Here the CDR3 DNA reads TGTGCCAGCAGCGTCGGGGGGGCTGTGGCTGAAGCTTTCTTT.

This chain joins TRBV7-2 and TRBJ2-3, with D unresolved. Germline loops: CDR1 SGHTA, CDR2 FQGNSA. This CDR3 comprises 12 residues. Trimming removed 6 bases from V and 5 bases from J, with 9 bases in between. This CDR3 reads CASSLRQDTQYF. The DNA for the CDR3 is TGTGCCAGCAGTCTCAGGCAAGATACGCAGTATTTT.

The chain uses TRBV5-4 and TRBJ2-7; 10 positions agree with TRBD1. The CDR3 is 13 residues long. Losses at the gene ends were 4 bases for V and 3 bases for J; bases not matched to a gene: 1. Germline V gives CDR1 SGHNT, CDR2 YYREEE (reference sequence). The CDR3 region has the DNA TGTGCCAGCAGCGGGGACAGGGGCTACGAGCAGTACTTC. It specifies CASSGDRGYEQYF.

The J gene is TRBJ2-7, the V gene TRBV7-9; 10 bases line up with TRBD2. The V gene end was trimmed by 5 bases and the J gene end by 6 bases; junction bases not matched to a gene: 10. This CDR3 comprises 15 residues. Germline-derived CDR1 and CDR2 are SEHNR and FQNEAQ (reference sequence). The CDR3 reads CASSLPPAGGSEQYF. CDR3 coding DNA: TGTGCCAGCAGCCTCCCTCCAGCGGGAGGGAGCGAGCAGTACTTC.

The chain joins TRBV4-2 to TRBJ2-1; D unresolved. The CDR3 contains 16 residues. In germline, CDR1 is LGHNA, CDR2 YNFKEQ. V gave up 4 bases and J gave up 3 bases, with 16 bases separating them. DNA of the CDR3: TGTGCCAGCAGCCCCCGGACCGAATACCGCTACAATGAGCAGTTCTTC. Encoded protein: CASSPRTEYRYNEQFF.

The chain is built from TRBV7-3 and TRBJ2-3; 9 bases agree with TRBD1. V lost 3 bases, J lost 4 bases, and 5 bases stayed unmatched. CDR1 is SGHTA, CDR2 FQGTGA, per germline. The CDR3 spans 15 residues. CDR3 sequence reads: CASSFTGGIADTQYF. CDR3 sequence (DNA): TGTGCCAGCAGCTTCACAGGGGGCATCGCAGATACGCAGTATTTT.

The chain employs TRBV10-3 and TRBJ2-3, with a weak D call TRBD2 (7 bases). From germline, CDR1 is ENHRY and CDR2 SYGVKD. The V end lost 8 bases, the J end lost 3 bases, and 21 bases lay between the germline ends. This CDR3 contains 16 residues. Here the CDR3 reads CAIRESFRGATDTQYF. As DNA, the CDR3 is TGTGCCATCCGGGAGAGCTTTCGGGGGGCAACAGATACGCAGTATTTT.

The chain carries TRBV28 and TRBJ2-2; no clear D gene. Germline CDR1 and CDR2: MDHEN and SYDVKM. CDR3 length: 17 amino acids. Between the trimmed V and J ends, which lost 4 bases and 3 bases, there was a span of 18 bases. This CDR3 is CASSSMRNSLYTGELFF. CDR3 DNA sequence: TGTGCCAGCAGTTCCATGAGGAACAGCCTTTACACCGGGGAGCTGTTTTTT.

The gene calls are TRBV5-1 and TRBJ1-1; D is possibly TRBD1 (6 bases). The CDR3 covers 13 residues. Germline values: CDR1 SGHRS, CDR2 YFSETQ. V shed 7 bases and J shed 10 bases, with 20 bases lying between them. The CDR3 nucleotides are TGCGCCAGCGAGGCGAGCGGGGGACAAGGAGCTTTCTTT. It yields the protein CASEASGGQGAFF.

This chain uses TRBV7-9 with TRBJ2-7; the D gene is possibly TRBD2 (6 bases). The CDR3 sequence is 15 residues long. Germline V gives CDR1 SEHNR, CDR2 FQNEAQ (reference sequence). V lost 1 base to trimming and J lost 0 bases, with 10 bases between them. The CDR3 is CASSLVSGSSYEQYF. The DNA of the CDR3 is TGTGCCAGCAGCTTAGTTTCCGGGAGCTCCTACGAGCAGTACTTC.

V usage is TRBV27 and J usage is TRBJ2-5; D may correspond to TRBD1 or TRBD2 (5 bases each). There are 14 residues in the CDR3. CDR1 is MNHEY, CDR2 SMNVEV, per germline (reference sequence). The V end lost 8 bases, the J end lost 4 bases, and 17 bases lay between the germline ends. The CDR3 nucleotides are TGTGCCAGCTCCCTAGTCGCCGGGGCAGAGACCCAGTACTTC. Its protein is CASSLVAGAETQYF.

The V call is TRBV4-3, the J call TRBJ2-7; TRBD2 agrees at 10 bases. Losses at the gene ends were 5 bases for V and 3 bases for J; bases not matched to a gene: 7. Germline CDR1 is LGHNA and CDR2 is YSLEER. This CDR3 region has 15 residues. CDR3 protein: CASSEGSGRGYEQYF. CDR3 nucleotides: TGCGCCAGCAGCGAGGGGAGCGGGAGGGGCTACGAGCAGTACTTC.

CDR3: CASNPRGAGGTDTQYF. The CDR3, as DNA: TGTGCCAGCAATCCCCGGGGAGCGGGAGGCACAGATACGCAGTATTTT. The chain carries TRBV27 and TRBJ2-3; 8 bases line up with TRBD2. The CDR3 is 16 residues long. Looked up from germline, CDR1 is MNHEY and CDR2 is SMNVEV (reference sequence). After removal of 7 bases from V and 1 base from J, the junction contained 10 bases not matched to a gene.

The V and J genes are TRBV19 and TRBJ2-7, with TRBD2 as a possible D gene (6 bases). This CDR3 comprises 13 residues. Germline V gene lookup returns CDR1 LNHDA and CDR2 SQIVND (reference sequence). V shed 7 bases and J shed 2 bases, with 12 bases lying between them. As DNA, the CDR3 is TGTGCCAGTAACCTGGGGGGAACCTACGAGCAGTACTTC. Its translation is CASNLGGTYEQYF.

The rearrangement links TRBV25-1 to TRBJ2-5; D tentatively reads TRBD1 or TRBD2 (6 bases each). The V gene's germline CDR1 is MGHDK and CDR2 SYGVNS. The V and J ends lost 2 bases and 1 base respectively, with 11 bases between them. The CDR3 runs to 15 residues. The CDR3 DNA is TGTGCCAGCAGTGAAGTGGGGGGCTCCCAAGAGACCCAGTACTTC. This gives the protein CASSEVGGSQETQYF.